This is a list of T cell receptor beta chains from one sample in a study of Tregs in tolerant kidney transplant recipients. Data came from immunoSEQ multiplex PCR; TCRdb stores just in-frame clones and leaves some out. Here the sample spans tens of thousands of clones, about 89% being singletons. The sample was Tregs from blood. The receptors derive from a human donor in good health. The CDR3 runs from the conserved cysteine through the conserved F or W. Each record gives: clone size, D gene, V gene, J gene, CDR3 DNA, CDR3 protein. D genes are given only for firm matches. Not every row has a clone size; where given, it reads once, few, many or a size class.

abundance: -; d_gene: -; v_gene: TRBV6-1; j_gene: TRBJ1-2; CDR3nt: TGTGCCAGCAGTGGCCTTTCAGGGCTCTATGGCTACACCTTC; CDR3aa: CASSGLSGLYGYTF
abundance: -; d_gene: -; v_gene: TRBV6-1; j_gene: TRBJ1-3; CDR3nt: TGTGCCAGCAGCTTAGCGAGCGTCGGGGGAAACACCATATATTTT; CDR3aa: CASSLASVGGNTIYF
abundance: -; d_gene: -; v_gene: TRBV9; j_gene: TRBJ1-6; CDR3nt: TGTGCCAGCAGCTCATCCCGGCGCTCCTATAATTCACCCCTCCACTTT; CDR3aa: CASSSSRRSYNSPLHF
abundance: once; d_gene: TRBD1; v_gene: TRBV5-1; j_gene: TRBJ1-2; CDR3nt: TGCGCCAGCAGCTCCCGGACAGGGATGCCGGTCTATGGCTACACCTTC; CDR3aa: CASSSRTGMPVYGYTF
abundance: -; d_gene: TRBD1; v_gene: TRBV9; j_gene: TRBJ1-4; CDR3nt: TGTGCCAGCAGCCCCCGACAGGGGGTTTGGGAAAAACTGTTTTTT; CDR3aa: CASSPRQGVWEKLFF
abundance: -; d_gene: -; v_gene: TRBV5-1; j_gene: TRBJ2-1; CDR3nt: TGCGCCAGCAGCTTAGGCGGGAATAACTACAATGAGCAGTTCTTC; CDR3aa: CASSLGGNNYNEQFF
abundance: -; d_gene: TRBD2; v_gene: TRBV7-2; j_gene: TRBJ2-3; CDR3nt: TGTGCCAGCAGCTCCCCCCGACTAGCGGGAGAGGCAGATACGCAGTATTTT; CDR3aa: CASSSPRLAGEADTQYF
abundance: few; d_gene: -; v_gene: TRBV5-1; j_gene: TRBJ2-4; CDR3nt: TGCGCCAGCAGCTTTCCCGGCAGGGATATTCAGTACTTC; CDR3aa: CASSFPGRDIQYF
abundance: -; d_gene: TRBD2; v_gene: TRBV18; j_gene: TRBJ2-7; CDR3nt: TGTGCCAGCTCACGACTAGCGGACTACGAGCAGTACTTC; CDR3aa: CASSRLADYEQYF
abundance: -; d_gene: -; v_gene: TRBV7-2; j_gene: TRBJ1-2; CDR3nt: TGTGCCAGCACCTTCGGCCTCGGGAGCCTCTATGGCTACACCTTC; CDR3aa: CASTFGLGSLYGYTF
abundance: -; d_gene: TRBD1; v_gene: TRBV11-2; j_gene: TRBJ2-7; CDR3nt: TGTGCCAGCAGCTTATGGGACAGGTGCCTCTACGAGCAGTACTTC; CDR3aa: CASSLWDRCLYEQYF
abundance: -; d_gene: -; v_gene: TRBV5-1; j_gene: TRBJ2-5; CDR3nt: TGCGCCAGCAGCCGCCGAATTACTAGGGGCCAAGAGACCCAGTACTTC; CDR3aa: CASSRRITRGQETQYF
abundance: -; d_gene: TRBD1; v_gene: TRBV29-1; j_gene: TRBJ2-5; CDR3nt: TGCAGCGTTGAGCCCGAAACAGGGGTCTTAGAGACCCAGTACTTC; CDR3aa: CSVEPETGVLETQYF
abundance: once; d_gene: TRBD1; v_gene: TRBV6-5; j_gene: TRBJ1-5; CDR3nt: TGTGCCTGTCGGGCCGGACAGGGCGTTAATCAGCCCCAGCATTTT; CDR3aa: CACRAGQGVNQPQHF
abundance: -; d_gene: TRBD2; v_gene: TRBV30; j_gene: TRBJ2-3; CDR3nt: TGTGCCTGGAGTTCACTAGCGAAGGGAGATACGCAGTATTTT; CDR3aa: CAWSSLAKGDTQYF
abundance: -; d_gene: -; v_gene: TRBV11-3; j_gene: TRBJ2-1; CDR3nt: TGTGCCAGCAGCTTAAGGCTACCCGGGGCTCGGAATGAGCAGTTCTTC; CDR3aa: CASSLRLPGARNEQFF
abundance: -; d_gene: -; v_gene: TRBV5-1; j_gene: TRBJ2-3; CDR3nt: TGCGCCAGCAGCCAGGAGCCCCTAGCTGTCCCAGATACGCAGTATTTT; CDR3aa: CASSQEPLAVPDTQYF
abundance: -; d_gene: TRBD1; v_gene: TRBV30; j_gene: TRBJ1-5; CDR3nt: TGTGCCTGGAGTGTCACAGGGGGAGGACAGCCCCAGCATTTT; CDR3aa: CAWSVTGGGQPQHF
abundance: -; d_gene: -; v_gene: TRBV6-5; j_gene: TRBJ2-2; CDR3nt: TGTGCTATAAGGAAGGGGGGATCGAACACCGGGGAGCTGTTTTTT; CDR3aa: CAIRKGGSNTGELFF
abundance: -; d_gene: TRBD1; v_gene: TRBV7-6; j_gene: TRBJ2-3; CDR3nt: TGTGCCAGCAGCTTAGCGCCGGGACAGGGGGGCACAGATACGCAGTATTTT; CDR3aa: CASSLAPGQGGTDTQYF
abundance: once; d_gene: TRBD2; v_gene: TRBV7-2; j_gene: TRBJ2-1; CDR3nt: TGTGCCAGCAGCTTAGAGCGGGGGGTCAATGAGCAGTTCTTC; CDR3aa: CASSLERGVNEQFF
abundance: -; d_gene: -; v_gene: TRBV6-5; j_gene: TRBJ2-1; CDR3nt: TGTGCCAGCAGTTACTCCAGACAGCTTAATGAGCAGTTCTTC; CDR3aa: CASSYSRQLNEQFF
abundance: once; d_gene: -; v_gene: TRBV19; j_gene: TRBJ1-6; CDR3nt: TGTGCCAGTAGTATTCTCAACTATAATTCACCCCTCCACTTT; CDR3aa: CASSILNYNSPLHF
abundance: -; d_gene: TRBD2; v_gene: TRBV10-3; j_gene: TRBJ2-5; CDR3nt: TGTGCCATCAGTGAGCCGGGAGGGCCACAGGAGACCCAGTACTTC; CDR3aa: CAISEPGGPQETQYF
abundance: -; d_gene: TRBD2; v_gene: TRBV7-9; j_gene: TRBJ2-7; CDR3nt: TGTGCCAGCAGCTTAGCCTCGACTAGCGGGATCGCGTACGAGCAGTACTTC; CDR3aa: CASSLASTSGIAYEQYF
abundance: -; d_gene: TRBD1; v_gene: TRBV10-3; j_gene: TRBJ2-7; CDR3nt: TGTGCCGTAGGACAGGGGGCGGCGTACGAGCAGTACTTC; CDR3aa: CAVGQGAAYEQYF
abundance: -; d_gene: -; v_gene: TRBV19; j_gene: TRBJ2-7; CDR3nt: TGTGCCAGTAGTATGGACGTCTCCTACGAGCAGTACTTC; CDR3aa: CASSMDVSYEQYF
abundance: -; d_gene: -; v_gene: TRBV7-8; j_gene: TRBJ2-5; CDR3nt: TGTGCCAGCAGCTCATTCAGGCTAGAGGCCCAGTACTTC; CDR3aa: CASSSFRLEAQYF
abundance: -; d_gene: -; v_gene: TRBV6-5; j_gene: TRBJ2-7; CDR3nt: TGTGCCAGCAGGAAAGGCCCAGCAGGTCCCTACGAGCAGTACTTC; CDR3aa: CASRKGPAGPYEQYF
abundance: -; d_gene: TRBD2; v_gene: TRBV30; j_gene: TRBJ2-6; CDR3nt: TGTGCCTCGGGAGCGGGGGCCTCTGGGGCCAACGTCCTGACTTTC; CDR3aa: CASGAGASGANVLTF